This T cell receptor (beta chain) was sequenced in a study of T cells in Graves' hyperthyroidism and ophthalmopathy. The CDR3 runs to 14 residues. Germline assignment: CDR1 MDHEN and CDR2 SYDVKM. V was cut by 2 bases and J by 4 bases, with 9 bases left in between. This clonotype was observed at least ten times. Authors of the study amplified TCR beta CDR3 regions from RNA transcripts. The TCR CDR3 first-round RT-PCR relied on the HTBI primer set. One entry per CDR3 protein results from TCRdb running MiXCR on the multiplex PCR reads. The sample comprises about 300,000 distinct CDR3 sequences, about an eighth of which are singletons, and 7.9% rests with the top ten. An absence of ophthalmopathy progression within 18 months meant stable Graves' hyperthyroidism.

V and J are TRBV28 and TRBJ1-5; unclear D gene. This sequence was found in a woman between 40 and 50 years old with Graves' hyperthyroidism. The sample was blood. The CDR3 loop reads CASSLEVINQPQHF. The CDR3 coding sequence is TGTGCCAGCAGTTTAGAGGTGATAAATCAGCCCCAGCATTTT.